The next 30 T cell receptor beta chains were all read from a single sample in a study of cytomegalovirus exposure and HLA in healthy donors. 13 Jbeta primers and 60 Vbeta primers were used for the PCR. TCRdb keeps only in-frame clones here, not all; method: immunoSEQ multiplex PCR. In all, the sample yields around 64,000 clones. The sequenced sample consisted of PBMCs. The receptors were gathered from a female donor in good health and CMV-seropositive.

The rearrangement joins TRBV19 to TRBJ1-5; 11 nucleotides line up with TRBD1. Per germline, CDR1 LNHDA and CDR2 SQIVND (reference sequence). V dropped 4 bases and J dropped 0; count of bases not matched to a gene: 11. This CDR3 has 19 residues. CDR3 DNA sequence: TGTGCCAGTAGTACGCCTCAAGGGACAGGGGGTTATAGCAATCAGCCCCAGCATTTT. This translates into CASSTPQGTGGYSNQPQHF. The complete variable domain, with remaining parts taken from reference TRBV19 and TRBJ1-5, reads DGGITQSPKYLFRKEGQNVTLSCEQNLNHDAMYWYRQDPGQGLRLIYYSQIVNDFQKGDIAEGYSVSREKKESFPLTVTSAQKNPTAFYLCASSTPQGTGGYSNQPQHFGDGTRLSIL.

The chain is built from TRBV5-6 and TRBJ2-7; 7 bases map to TRBD1. Germline V gives CDR1 SGHDT, CDR2 YYEEEE. The CDR3 contains 13 residues. The V segment lost 4 bases and the J segment 2 bases; nucleotides outside the gene matches: 3. The CDR3 DNA reads as TGTGCCAGCAGCCGGGACAGAGCCTACGAGCAGTACTTC. Amino acids: CASSRDRAYEQYF.

J is TRBJ2-7 and V is TRBV2, with no clear D. Trimming removed 7 bases from V and 5 bases from J, with 15 bases in between. CDR1 SNHLY and CDR2 FYNNEI come from the germline V gene. The CDR3 totals 13 residues. The CDR3 DNA follows: TGTGCCAGCACCGATCCTCCGGGTAACGAGCAGTACTTC. It translates to CASTDPPGNEQYF.

Details on this clone: An end of the junction differs from the germline gene, which may be a read error. The chain is built from TRBV29-1 and TRBJ2-1; maybe TRBD1 (5 bases). CDR3 length: 14 residues. The germline V gene encodes CDR1 SQVTM and CDR2 ANQGSEA. The CDR3 loop is CSVTQGTSDNEQFF. CDR3 nucleotide sequence: TGCAGCGTTACCCAGGGTACCTCCGACAATGAGCAGTTCTTC.

The V and J genes are TRBV30 and TRBJ2-7, with 10 bases matching TRBD1. After removal of 3 bases from V and 2 bases from J, the junction contained 13 bases not matched to a gene. The germline V gene has CDR1 GTSNPN and CDR2 SVGIG (reference sequence). The CDR3 spans 17 residues. CDR3 in amino acids: CAWSGSVRDRGPYEQYF. The CDR3 bases are TGTGCCTGGAGCGGTTCGGTCCGGGACAGGGGTCCCTACGAGCAGTACTTC.

The chain employs TRBV7-9 and TRBJ1-3; unclear D gene. V gave up 4 bases and J gave up 0 bases, with 7 bases separating them. CDR3 length equals 14 residues. Per germline, CDR1 SEHNR and CDR2 FQNEAQ (reference sequence). The CDR3 sequence: CASSSGVSGNTIYF. CDR3 coding DNA: TGTGCCAGCAGCTCGGGAGTCTCTGGAAACACCATATATTTT.

The chain couples TRBV27 to TRBJ2-2, with 10 bases identical to TRBD1. V trimming: 7 bases; J trimming: 5 bases; junction bases outside the gene matches: 7. CDR3 length: 15 residues. Germline V gene lookup returns CDR1 MNHEY and CDR2 SMNVEV (reference sequence). CDR3 in DNA: TGTGCCAGCACCCCGACAGGGGGCGGGACCGGGGAGCTGTTTTTT. It encodes CASTPTGGGTGELFF.

This chain joins TRBV7-9 and TRBJ2-3, with TRBD2 identical over 8 bases. Germline assignment: CDR1 SEHNR and CDR2 FQNEAQ (reference sequence). Losses at the gene ends were 5 bases for V and 6 bases for J; bases not matched to a gene: 13. The length of the CDR3 is 16 residues. The CDR3 reads CASSTRFGAGGDTQYF. DNA of the CDR3: TGTGCCAGCAGCACCCGCTTCGGGGCGGGGGGTGATACGCAGTATTTT.

The chain combines TRBV6-5 with TRBJ1-1; no firm D call. The CDR3 loop spans 14 amino acids. V was shortened by 2 bases and J by 5 bases, with 12 bases between the two germline ends. Germline CDR1 reads MNHEY; CDR2 reads SVGAGI. CDR3 region: CASSYGGQVTEAFF. The CDR3 DNA reads TGTGCCAGCAGTTACGGAGGCCAGGTGACTGAAGCTTTCTTT.

The chain couples TRBV6-5 to TRBJ2-7, with 8 bases lining up with TRBD1. Germline lookup yields CDR1 MNHEY and CDR2 SVGAGI. J gave up 0 bases and V 7 bases, and 8 bases lay outside the gene matches. This CDR3 is built from 15 residues. CDR3 sequence: CASTRTGTDSYEQYF. DNA for the CDR3: TGTGCCAGCACTAGGACAGGGACCGACTCCTACGAGCAGTACTTC.

V usage is TRBV29-1 and J usage is TRBJ1-1; tentative D call: TRBD1 (5 bases). Germline CDR1 is SQVTM and CDR2 is ANQGSEA. The CDR3 length is 14 residues. V lost 1 base, J lost 1 base, and 10 bases lay in between. CDR3 loop: CSVEGGGWNTEAFF. The CDR3 DNA reads TGCAGCGTTGAAGGGGGGGGTTGGAACACTGAAGCTTTCTTT.

The genes are TRBV30 and TRBJ2-1; 10 positions agree with TRBD2. This CDR3 has 15 amino acids. The germline V gene encodes CDR1 GTSNPN and CDR2 SVGIG (reference sequence). J gave up 10 bases and V 0 bases, and 9 bases lay outside the gene matches. The CDR3 spells CAWSVGLAGAREQFF. CDR3 sequence (DNA): TGTGCCTGGAGTGTAGGGCTAGCGGGAGCGAGGGAGCAGTTCTTC. Using reference TRBV30 and TRBJ2-1 for the parts outside the CDR3, the full variable domain is SQTIHQWPATLVQPVGSPLSLECTVEGTSNPNLYWYRQAAGRGLQLLFYSVGIGQISSEVPQNLSASRPQDRQFILSSKKLLLSDSGFYLCAWSVGLAGAREQFFGPGTRLTVL.

The rearrangement links TRBV30 to TRBJ1-1; 9 nucleotides line up with TRBD1. V was clipped by 8 bases and J by 1 base; unmatched bases: 17. The CDR3 totals 17 residues. Germline CDR1 reads GTSNPN; CDR2 reads SVGIG (reference sequence). CDR3 in amino acids: CAGSPGQGRRGNTEAFF. Written as DNA, the CDR3 is TGTGCCGGGTCACCGGGACAGGGCAGGCGTGGGAACACTGAAGCTTTCTTT.

This chain uses TRBV5-1 with TRBJ1-4; 8 positions match TRBD1. V trimming: 3 bases; J trimming: 5 bases; junction bases outside the gene matches: 15. Looked up from germline, CDR1 is SGHRS and CDR2 is YFSETQ. The length of the CDR3 is 18 residues. CDR3 protein: CASSSGQGRRPENEKLFF. DNA of the CDR3: TGCGCCAGCAGCTCCGGACAGGGAAGGAGACCTGAGAATGAAAAACTGTTTTTT.

Here the CDR3 DNA reads TGTGCCAGCAGTGATGGAGGGGGCGCGAGACCTGGGGCCAACGTCCTGACTTTC. It is translated as CASSDGGGARPGANVLTF. The rearrangement uses TRBV27 and TRBJ2-6; the D gene is possibly TRBD1 (7 bases). This CDR3 region has 18 residues. V was trimmed by 5 bases and J by 2 bases, leaving 19 bases between them. CDR1 and CDR2 (germline): MNHEY, SMNVEV (reference sequence).

The J gene is TRBJ1-1, the V gene TRBV7-9; 11 nucleotides align to TRBD1. From germline, CDR1 is SEHNR and CDR2 FQNEAQ (reference sequence). With 5 bases clipped from V and 6 bases from J, the junction kept 5 bases outside the gene matches. The CDR3 sequence is 14 residues long. For the CDR3, the DNA is TGTGCCAGCAGCCGCGGGGACAGGGGGGCTGAAGCTTTCTTT. As protein: CASSRGDRGAEAFF. Full variable domain (outside the CDR3, taken from reference TRBV7-9 and TRBJ1-1): DTGVSQNPRHKITKRGQNVTFRCDPISEHNRLYWYRQTLGQGPEFLTYFQNEAQLEKSRLLSDRFSAERPKGSFSTLEIQRTEQGDSAMYLCASSRGDRGAEAFFGQGTRLTVV.

The gene calls are TRBV18 and TRBJ1-2; the D is unclear. CDR3 length: 16 residues. Germline-derived CDR1 and CDR2 are KGHSH and LQKENI. The V end was cut by 3 bases, the J end by 3 bases, with 17 bases between. The CDR3 loop is CASSPSSSTLDYGYTF. CDR3 DNA sequence: TGTGCCAGCTCACCGAGCTCTAGTACCCTCGACTATGGCTACACCTTC.

The chain employs TRBV5-1 and TRBJ1-4, with 8 bases aligning to TRBD1. Germline V gene sequence: CDR1 SGHRS, CDR2 YFSETQ. V dropped 0 bases and J dropped 2; count of bases not matched to a gene: 3. This CDR3 is built from 16 residues. The CDR3 spells CASSLGTGLTNEKLFF. The DNA of the CDR3 is TGCGCCAGCAGCTTGGGGACAGGGTTGACTAATGAAAAACTGTTTTTT. Together with reference TRBV5-1 and TRBJ1-4, the CDR3 gives the full variable domain: KAGVTQTPRYLIKTRGQQVTLSCSPISGHRSVSWYQQTPGQGLQFLFEYFSETQRNKGNFPGRFSGRQFSNSRSEMNVSTLELGDSALYLCASSLGTGLTNEKLFFGSGTQLSVL.

This sequence joins TRBV18 and TRBJ2-7, with TRBD1 matching 7 bases. J was trimmed by 4 bases and V by 3 bases; bases with no gene match: 6. CDR1 and CDR2 from the germline V gene are KGHSH and LQKENI. The length of the CDR3 is 14 residues. The CDR3 here is CASSPSGGDYEQYF. In nucleotides, the CDR3 is TGTGCCAGCTCACCCTCAGGGGGAGATTACGAGCAGTACTTC.

The V gene is TRBV9, the J gene TRBJ1-6, with D tentatively TRBD1 (5 bases). The V end was cut by 4 bases, the J end by 8 bases, with 25 bases between. From germline, CDR1 is SGDLS and CDR2 YYNGEE. The CDR3 has 18 residues. The CDR3 sequence is CASSPTPEGLTGHSPLHF. The CDR3 DNA follows: TGTGCCAGCAGCCCGACCCCTGAGGGACTTACGGGCCATTCACCCCTCCACTTT.

The J gene is TRBJ2-7, the V gene TRBV30; 8 nucleotides agree with TRBD1. The CDR3 runs 15 residues. V lost 0 bases, J lost 4 bases, and 8 bases stayed unmatched. The V gene's germline CDR1 is GTSNPN and CDR2 SVGIG (reference sequence). This CDR3 reads CAWSVTRGQNYEQYF. The CDR3 bases are TGTGCCTGGAGTGTAACCAGGGGGCAAAATTACGAGCAGTACTTC.

This rearrangement joins TRBV10-3 to TRBJ2-2; no definite D call. Germline V gene sequence: CDR1 ENHRY, CDR2 SYGVKD. The CDR3 loop spans 14 amino acids. Trimming removed 3 bases at V and 1 base at J, with 6 bases between. CDR3 sequence (DNA): TGTGCCATCAGTGATAGCATGAACACCGGGGAGCTGTTTTTT. This encodes CAISDSMNTGELFF.

This sequence joins TRBV7-2 and TRBJ1-1; D gene uncertain. Germline CDR1 reads SGHTA; CDR2 reads FQGNSA. V shed 4 bases and J shed 7 bases, with 13 bases lying between them. The CDR3 extends over 13 amino acids. CDR3 DNA sequence: TGTGCCAGCAGCTCCCCATCGGGGATTGAAGCTTTCTTT. Its protein is CASSSPSGIEAFF.

The chain couples TRBV29-1 to TRBJ1-1; D not certain. Trimming removed 8 bases from V and 5 bases from J, with 9 bases in between. The CDR3 loop spans 10 amino acids. Germline CDR1 SQVTM, CDR2 ANQGSEA. CDR3 in amino acids: CSSRATEAFF. The CDR3, as DNA: TGCAGCTCGAGGGCGACTGAAGCTTTCTTT. Full variable domain (remainder filled in from reference TRBV29-1 and TRBJ1-1): SAVISQKPSRDICQRGTSLTIQCQVDSQVTMMFWYRQQPGQSLTLIATANQGSEATYESGFVIDKFPISRPNLTFSTLTVSNMSPEDSSIYLCSSRATEAFFGQGTRLTVV.

The V gene is TRBV18, the J gene TRBJ1-2, with D uncertain. Trimming stripped 3 bases from V and 1 base from J, with 18 bases between. This CDR3 has 17 amino acids. CDR1 and CDR2 from the germline V gene are KGHSH and LQKENI. Written as DNA, the CDR3 is TGTGCCAGCTCACCCGGCGTGGGGAGACGTCTTAACTATGGCTACACCTTC. Protein product: CASSPGVGRRLNYGYTF.

Regarding this clone: Other DNA sequences from this sample encode an identical CDR3 as well. This chain connects TRBV19 to TRBJ2-5; 11 nucleotides line up with TRBD2. Germline CDR1 reads LNHDA; CDR2 reads SQIVND (reference sequence). The CDR3 loop spans 15 amino acids. V shed 3 bases, J shed 3 bases, and the junction held 3 bases outside the gene matches. The CDR3 reads CASSILLAGEETQYF. CDR3 sequence (DNA): TGTGCCAGTAGTATCCTACTAGCGGGAGAAGAGACCCAGTACTTC.

The chain employs TRBV2 and TRBJ2-1, with TRBD2 as a possible D gene (5 bases). The CDR3 contains 13 residues. Germline CDR1 reads SNHLY; CDR2 reads FYNNEI. The V end was cut by 6 bases, the J end by 7 bases, with 13 bases between. This CDR3 is CASSPDSLNEQFF. Written as DNA, the CDR3 is TGTGCCAGCAGCCCGGACTCTCTTAATGAGCAGTTCTTC.

This chain joins TRBV4-3 and TRBJ1-1; D is perhaps TRBD1 (6 bases). The CDR3 is 15 amino acids. The germline V gene encodes CDR1 LGHNA and CDR2 YSLEER. V was clipped by 4 bases and J by 5 bases, with 17 bases between them. For the CDR3, the DNA is TGCGCCAGCAGCCCAGGGGAAGGAACGGCGACTGAAGCTTTCTTT. It specifies CASSPGEGTATEAFF.

The chain carries TRBV7-6 and TRBJ2-5; TRBD2 aligns across 11 bases. The trim removed 5 bases at V and 2 bases at J, leaving 10 bases unmatched. The CDR3 sequence is 17 residues long. Germline CDR1 reads SGHVS; CDR2 reads FNYEAQ. CDR3 region: CASSPLASGGQQETQYF. The CDR3 coding sequence is TGTGCCAGCAGCCCCCTGGCTAGCGGGGGGCAACAAGAGACCCAGTACTTC.

V is TRBV18 and J is TRBJ2-7; D perhaps matches TRBD2 (6 bases). There are 16 residues in the CDR3. CDR1 and CDR2 from the germline V gene are KGHSH and LQKENI. Trimming pared 6 bases from V and 9 bases from J, leaving 27 bases between. Here the CDR3 reads CASSLTAEGDVSGQYF. The DNA of the CDR3 is TGTGCCAGCTCCTTAACGGCGGAGGGAGATGTCAGCGGGCAGTACTTC.